The subject of this entry is one T cell receptor beta chain. Germline CDR1 SGHRS, CDR2 YFSETQ. The CDR3 length is 15 residues. The germline V and J ends were trimmed by 7 bases and 0 bases, with 15 bases remaining between them. These data are taken from a study of blood T cell repertoires in COVID-19. Whole-study context: Sample material is recorded as cDNA or gDNA derived from T cells, B-cell-depleted T cells, or PBMCs.

Authors' analysis steps: Scientists estimated how many nucleated cells there were by amplifying reference gene primers. Some clones are missing from TCRdb's copy, which holds only in-frame ones; the method was immunoSEQ multiplex PCR. D and trimming come from the DNA, and the V and J calls and clone size come from that table. The sample holds roughly 300,000 clones; roughly nine tenths are singletons and the top ten take about 18%. Participants had their cohort set by participant-reported clinical history. The clonotype originates from a woman aged 25 to 39 who had recovered from COVID-19. V is TRBV5-1 and J is TRBJ2-3, with a weak D call TRBD2 (6 bases). The sequencing sample was made of PBMCs or T cells enriched from blood (not recorded which). In nucleotides, the CDR3 is TGCGCCAGCGCTCCGACTGGGACTAGCACAGATACGCAGTATTTT. This sequence encodes CASAPTGTSTDTQYF.